The 10 T cell receptor beta chains in this list originate from one sample, sequenced in a study of T cells after yellow fever vaccination (dated by TCRdb to 2018 to 2020). Receptor libraries were prepared by 5' RACE. The sequencer was an Illumina HiSeq 2500. TCRdb reran the public reads through fastp at Q25 and MiXCR, keeping productive beta chains. Under each unique CDR3 protein, matching rows form one entry showing the most common genes and DNA. Across this sample there are 500,000 to 650,000 distinct CDR3 sequences, with about 15% seen only once. Roughly 17% of the sample is in the top ten clones. Explained via the paper, the treatment or condition label denotes: live attenuated yellow fever vaccine strain. The sample in question was PBMCs, obtained 5 to 6 days after the first yellow fever vaccination. The receptors originated from a man between 18 and 29 years old who received the YFV17D yellow fever vaccine.

This chain uses TRBV20-1 with TRBJ2-5; 8 positions agree with TRBD2. The ends lost 2 bases at V and 4 bases at J; junction bases unmatched: 6. Per germline, CDR1 DFQATT and CDR2 SNEGSKA (reference sequence). The CDR3 consists of 14 residues. The DNA for the CDR3 is TGCAGTGCTAGAAGTCGGGGGGGCCCAGAGACCCAGTACTTC. It is translated as CSARSRGGPETQYF.

In its sample, this clonotype was seen a few times. The chain has TRBV9 and TRBJ1-1, with 8 positions matching TRBD1. Per the germline V gene, CDR1 is SGDLS and CDR2 is YYNGEE. The CDR3 runs to 12 residues. The V and J ends lost 8 bases and 1 base, in that order; junction bases with no gene match: 1. CDR3 nucleotides: TGTGCCAGGGACAGGGAGAACACTGAAGCTTTCTTT. Amino acids: CARDRENTEAFF.

This clonotype has just one count. The CDR3 DNA reads as TGCGCCAGCAGCCCGAAGGGACAGGGGAACACTGAAGCTTTCTTT. Protein product: CASSPKGQGNTEAFF. The rearrangement links TRBV5-1 to TRBJ1-1; the match to TRBD1 covers 9 bases. Germline V lookup: CDR1 SGHRS, CDR2 YFSETQ. V was clipped by 4 bases and J by 1 base; unmatched bases: 5. This CDR3 comprises 15 residues.

This chain links TRBV4-1 with TRBJ2-3, with TRBD2 identical over 10 bases. The germline gives CDR1 MGHRA, CDR2 YSYEKL. The ends lost 3 bases at V and 6 bases at J; junction bases unmatched: 9. This CDR3 comprises 16 residues. CDR3 nucleotides: TGCGCCAGCAGCCAGGCGGCTAGCGGGGGCTGGGATACGCAGTATTTT. It codes for CASSQAASGGWDTQYF.

V gene TRBV12-3 or TRBV12-4 combines with J gene TRBJ2-2, with D unclear. Trimming left V 5 bases short and J 7 bases short, with 20 bases between. The CDR3 loop spans 16 amino acids. CDR3 sequence reads: CASSPQLGRVGGELFF. In DNA, the CDR3 is TGTGCCAGCAGTCCGCAGCTCGGAAGGGTTGGCGGGGAGCTGTTTTTT.

The chain has TRBV4-1 and TRBJ2-2; tentatively, D is TRBD1 (5 bases). This CDR3 spans 12 amino acids. Germline V gene sequence: CDR1 MGHRA, CDR2 YSYEKL. V was trimmed by 6 bases and J by 5 bases, leaving 7 bases between them. The CDR3 region has the DNA TGCGCCAGCAGACGGACAACCGGGGAGCTGTTTTTT. It translates to CASRRTTGELFF.

The chain combines TRBV28 with TRBJ2-7, with 9 bases matching TRBD1. The CDR3 is 13 residues long. Germline V gene sequence: CDR1 MDHEN, CDR2 SYDVKM. CDR3 amino acids: CASSPNLRDREFV. CDR3 DNA: TGTGCCAGCAGTCCCAACCTCCGGGACAGGGAGTTCGTC.

The chain combines TRBV5-1 with TRBJ2-5; 7 bases agree with TRBD1. The V gene's germline CDR1 is SGHRS and CDR2 YFSETQ. The CDR3 spans 14 residues. J gave up 2 bases and V 6 bases, and 7 bases lay outside the gene matches. The chain's CDR3 is CASTSLTGQETQYF. The DNA of the CDR3 is TGCGCCAGCACCTCCTTGACAGGGCAAGAGACCCAGTACTTC.

This clonotype was detected a few times. The gene calls are TRBV24-1 and TRBJ2-2; no definite D call. CDR1 KGHDR and CDR2 SFDVKD come from the germline V gene. V lost 9 bases, J lost 4 bases, and 11 bases lay in between. CDR3 size: 13 residues. CDR3 loop: CATLEPTTGELFF. CDR3 nucleotides: TGTGCCACCCTGGAACCGACCACCGGGGAGCTGTTTTTT.

In its sample, this clonotype was seen a few times. V is TRBV24-1 and J is TRBJ2-6; D is unresolved. V was trimmed by 5 bases and J by 0 bases, leaving 10 bases between them. Germline loops: CDR1 KGHDR, CDR2 SFDVKD. CDR3 length: 16 amino acids. The CDR3, as DNA: TGTGCCACCAGTGCCCCCTCCCGCTCTGGGGCCAACGTCCTGACTTTC. This codes for CATSAPSRSGANVLTF.